This TCR beta chain appears in the sequencing data of a study of blood T cell repertoires in COVID-19. Study-wide background: Sites across the United States, Italy and Spain contributed samples from acute and convalescent COVID-19. PBMCs, B-cell-depleted T cells, or T cells provided the cDNA or gDNA that made up the material.

Followed longitudinally, the Seattle patients had been enrolled during active infection. V lost 4 bases to trimming and J lost 15 bases; unmatched junction nucleotides: 8. The germline V gene has CDR1 SGHTA and CDR2 FQGTGA. The CDR3 has 13 residues. The table came from immunoSEQ multiplex PCR; TCRdb's copy has only in-frame clones and leaves some out. Of about 150,000 clones listed, 85% are singletons. The receptor was derived from a woman between 55 and 75 years old with COVID-19, enrolled during active disease. The chain combines TRBV7-3 with TRBJ2-1, with 11 bases that match TRBD2. Sequencing was performed on peripheral blood. CDR3 nucleotides: TGTGCCAGCAGCTCATTAGCGGGGGGGTTTTTGTTCTTC. It specifies CASSSLAGGFLFF. Supplemented by reference TRBV7-3 and TRBJ2-1, the full variable domain reads GAGVSQTPSNKVTEKGKYVELRCDPISGHTALYWYRQSLGQGPEFLIYFQGTGAADDSGLPNDRFFAVRPEGSVSTLKIQRTERGDSAVYLCASSSLAGGFLFFGPGTRLTVL.